This TCR beta chain was observed in a study of T cells in women clearing cervical HPV infection. Study-wide background: For cases, blood was sampled a median around 150 days after lesion detection, interquartile range roughly 90 to 230 days. HLA type stays a possible confounder, typing being limited. General study results and limits: Richness plus V gene abundances separated cases from controls with AUC about 0.8.

Libraries were prepared by immunoSEQ multiplex PCR; TCRdb keeps only in-frame clonotypes and omits some of them. This sample's table reports around 48,000 clones. To note about this clone: Its target is not known. Coverage ceases 3 residues before the CDR3 finishes, and the germline J gene fills in the end.

The V and J ends lost 3 bases and 6 bases respectively, with 16 bases between them. The CDR3 spans 15 residues. The germline V gene has CDR1 LNHDA and CDR2 SQIVND (reference sequence). The sequenced sample consisted of blood buffy coat. The chain recombines TRBV19 with TRBJ2-3; D perhaps matches TRBD1 (5 bases). The sequence came from a woman aged 18 to 75 with a cervical HPV16 infection that either progressed to CIN3+ or cleared (not recorded which). The CDR3 DNA, read in part, is TGTGCCAGTAGTATTGATCAGGGATCAACGGATACG. It translates to CASSIDQGSTDT. The whole CDR3 sequence is CASSIDQGSTDTQYF. Full variable domain (missing parts from reference TRBV19 and TRBJ2-3): DGGITQSPKYLFRKEGQNVTLSCEQNLNHDAMYWYRQDPGQGLRLIYYSQIVNDFQKGDIAEGYSVSREKKESFPLTVTSAQKNPTAFYLCASSIDQGSTDTQYFGPGTRLTVL.